The 17 T cell receptor beta chains below were found in one sample sequenced in a study of T cell responses to AZD1222 COVID-19 vaccine. Generated by immunoSEQ multiplex PCR, the TCRdb table keeps only in-frame clones and is missing some. The data hold approximately 140,000 clones, with more than 90% observed a single time. Sequencing was performed on peripheral blood, taken 28 days after the second AZD1222 dose. The receptor source for this set is an adult who received the AZD1222 COVID-19 vaccine.

The rearrangement links TRBV6-5 to TRBJ1-5, with D tentatively TRBD1 (6 bases). V dropped 2 bases and J dropped 5 bases, with 16 bases sitting between them. The CDR3 has 16 residues. Looked up from germline, CDR1 is MNHEY and CDR2 is SVGAGI. The CDR3 loop reads CASSYPEGGGYQPQHF. The CDR3 coding sequence is TGTGCCAGCAGTTACCCCGAAGGGGGAGGATATCAGCCCCAGCATTTT.

The chain joins TRBV2 to TRBJ1-5; weak D call: TRBD1 (6 bases). Trimming took 3 bases from V and 0 from J, leaving 9 bases between them. Germline-derived CDR1 and CDR2 are SNHLY and FYNNEI. The CDR3 totals 15 residues. CDR3 protein: CASSEQGHSNQPQHF. The CDR3 nucleotides read TGTGCCAGCAGTGAGCAGGGGCATAGCAATCAGCCCCAGCATTTT.

V usage is TRBV3-1 (or the pseudogene TRBV3-2) and J usage is TRBJ1-2; D is possibly TRBD1 (5 bases). The CDR3 runs 12 residues. Trimming shortened V by 3 bases and J by 4 bases, and 6 bases separated the two germline ends. Germline-derived CDR1 and CDR2 are LGHDT and YNNKEL (reference sequence). Here the CDR3 reads CASSQRGYGYTF. The CDR3 DNA follows: TGTGCCAGCAGCCAGAGGGGCTATGGCTACACCTTC.

The chain combines TRBV10-2 with TRBJ2-7; possibly TRBD1 for D (5 bases). V was pared by 2 bases and J by 7 bases, with 15 bases between. Germline values: CDR1 WSHSY, CDR2 SAAADI. The CDR3 runs to 14 residues. This chain's CDR3 is CASSEPQGVREQYF. The DNA of the CDR3 is TGCGCCAGCAGTGAGCCCCAAGGGGTGAGGGAGCAGTACTTC.

The chain couples TRBV2 to TRBJ1-5; D is perhaps TRBD1 (6 bases). Trimming removed 4 bases at V and 8 bases at J, with 15 bases between. The germline gives CDR1 SNHLY, CDR2 FYNNEI. CDR3 length: 14 amino acids. The chain's CDR3 is CASSVEQGREPQHF. The CDR3, as DNA: TGTGCCAGCAGTGTTGAACAGGGACGTGAGCCCCAGCATTTT.

V gene TRBV7-2 combines with J gene TRBJ2-4, with 7 positions matching TRBD2. Germline-derived CDR1 and CDR2 are SGHTA and FQGNSA. The CDR3 is 18 residues long. V lost 5 bases, J lost 0 bases, and 13 bases stayed unmatched. The CDR3 DNA reads TGTGCCAGCAGCCCCGGGGTACGGCGGGGGATAGCCAAAAACATTCAGTACTTC. This encodes CASSPGVRRGIAKNIQYF. The full variable domain, its missing parts supplied by reference TRBV7-2 and TRBJ2-4, is GAGVSQSPSNKVTEKGKDVELRCDPISGHTALYWYRQSLGQGLEFLIYFQGNSAPDKSGLPSDRFSAERTGGSVSTLTIQRTQQEDSAVYLCASSPGVRRGIAKNIQYFGAGTRLSVL.

This rearrangement joins TRBV10-1 to TRBJ1-5; D might be TRBD1 (6 bases). CDR1 WNHNN and CDR2 SYGVQD come from the germline V gene (reference sequence). V gave up 6 bases and J gave up 2 bases, with 11 bases separating them. This CDR3 spans 14 amino acids. The CDR3 is CASSSGQRNQPQHF. CDR3 nucleotide sequence: TGCGCCAGCAGCTCCGGACAGCGCAATCAGCCCCAGCATTTT.

This clone was observed a single time. The rearrangement links TRBV7-6 to TRBJ2-5, with D maybe TRBD1 (6 bases). Deletions cut 5 bases from V and 5 bases from J, with 15 bases between. The CDR3 contains 14 residues. From germline, CDR1 is SGHVS and CDR2 FNYEAQ. CDR3 sequence (DNA): TGTGCCAGCAGCGCCCAAACACAGGGCGAGACCCAGTACTTC. Translated, it gives CASSAQTQGETQYF. The full variable domain, with the rest looked up from reference TRBV7-6 and TRBJ2-5, is GAGVSQSPRYKVTKRGQDVALRCDPISGHVSLYWYRQALGQGPEFLTYFNYEAQQDKSGLPNDRFSAERPEGSISTLTIQRTEQRDSAMYRCASSAQTQGETQYFGPGTRLLVL.

The chain employs TRBV9 and TRBJ2-3, with TRBD1 matching 9 bases. The CDR3 runs to 15 residues. The trim removed 1 base at V and 2 bases at J, leaving 2 bases unmatched. The germline V gene has CDR1 SGDLS and CDR2 YYNGEE. In DNA, the CDR3 is TGTGCCAGCAGCGTATTACAGGGGGCCACAGATACGCAGTATTTT. As protein: CASSVLQGATDTQYF. The whole variable domain, remainder taken from reference TRBV9 and TRBJ2-3, is DSGVTQTPKHLITATGQRVTLRCSPRSGDLSVYWYQQSLDQGLQFLIQYYNGEERAKGNILERFSAQQFPDLHSELNLSSLELGDSALYFCASSVLQGATDTQYFGPGTRLTVL.

This clone is a singleton in its sample. The DNA for the CDR3 is TGTGCCACCAGTGATGGAGATACAGGACGCGGTGGCTACACCTTC. This translates into CATSDGDTGRGGYTF. The chain is built from TRBV24-1 and TRBJ1-2, with D maybe TRBD1 (5 bases). The ends were cut back, 3 bases at V and 7 bases at J, with 17 bases in the middle. The germline gives CDR1 KGHDR, CDR2 SFDVKD. The CDR3 extends over 15 amino acids.

This chain uses TRBV18 with TRBJ2-7, with 10 bases identical to TRBD1. This CDR3 contains 16 residues. V gave up 5 bases and J gave up 3 bases; unmatched junction bases: 10. CDR1 and CDR2 from the germline V gene are KGHSH and LQKENI. CDR3 sequence (DNA): TGTGCCAGCTCATCAACCGGGACAGGGGTAATCTACGAGCAGTACTTC. It yields the protein CASSSTGTGVIYEQYF.

The chain is built from TRBV18 and TRBJ1-1; TRBD1 is a possible D gene (5 bases). V lost 2 bases, J lost 5 bases, and 15 bases lay in between. Germline CDR1 KGHSH, CDR2 LQKENI. The CDR3 is 15 residues long. CDR3 sequence reads: CASSPSQGELTEAFF. Written as DNA, the CDR3 is TGTGCCAGCTCACCAAGCCAGGGTGAATTGACTGAAGCTTTCTTT.

V gene TRBV27 combines with J gene TRBJ2-7; D may match TRBD1 or TRBD2 (6 bases each). V lost 10 bases and J 5 bases, leaving 12 bases between the germline ends. This CDR3 has 11 residues. CDR1 is MNHEY and CDR2 is SMNVEV in the germline V gene (reference sequence). The CDR3 DNA reads as TGTGCCACCCATAGGGGGGACGAGCAGTACTTC. Residues: CATHRGDEQYF.

The chain employs TRBV3-1 (or the pseudogene TRBV3-2) and TRBJ2-7; 12 bases align to TRBD2. The germline V gene has CDR1 LGHDT and CDR2 YNNKEL (reference sequence). V gave up 0 bases and J gave up 2 bases; unmatched junction bases: 8. This CDR3 has 18 amino acids. The CDR3: CASSQDMVGLAGTYEQYF. Written as DNA, the CDR3 is TGTGCCAGCAGCCAAGATATGGTCGGACTAGCGGGAACCTACGAGCAGTACTTC.

The rearrangement links TRBV5-1 to TRBJ2-5; perhaps TRBD1 as D (7 bases). The V gene lost 3 bases and the J gene lost 1 base, with 13 bases spanning the gap. CDR3 size: 15 residues. Germline V gene data show CDR1 as SGHRS and CDR2 as YFSETQ. The CDR3, as DNA: TGCGCCAGCAGCTCGGGGGACAGTCTCCAAGAGACCCAGTACTTC. Translation: CASSSGDSLQETQYF.

The chain combines TRBV5-1 with TRBJ1-1; D is possibly TRBD1 (6 bases). The CDR3 consists of 15 residues. The ends were cut back, 3 bases at V and 1 base at J, with 13 bases in the middle. Germline V gene data show CDR1 as SGHRS and CDR2 as YFSETQ. The CDR3 reads CASSWGDTGNTEAFF. CDR3 DNA: TGCGCCAGCAGCTGGGGGGACACTGGGAACACTGAAGCTTTCTTT.

The rearrangement links TRBV27 to TRBJ1-2; D is perhaps TRBD1 (6 bases). There are 15 residues in the CDR3. From germline, CDR1 is MNHEY and CDR2 SMNVEV (reference sequence). Trimming removed 5 bases at V and 3 bases at J, with 16 bases between. The CDR3: CASSHDRTVHYGYTF. As DNA, the CDR3 is TGTGCCAGCAGTCATGATAGGACAGTACACTATGGCTACACCTTC.